These 3 T cell receptor beta chains originate from one sample sequenced in a study of blood T cell repertoires in COVID-19. Only in-frame clones appear in the TCRdb table, and some are missing; sequencing was by immunoSEQ multiplex PCR. The table shows roughly 160,000 clones, with around 85% occurring only once. Material for sequencing was peripheral blood. These receptors were collected from a man older than 75 with COVID-19, enrolled during active disease.

This clone was seen just once. The chain carries TRBV27 and TRBJ1-2; 7 bases are a match to TRBD1. With 6 bases clipped from V and 1 base from J, the junction kept 5 bases outside the gene matches. The CDR3 runs to 14 residues. The germline V gene has CDR1 MNHEY and CDR2 SMNVEV (reference sequence). CDR3 bases: TGTGCCAGCAGGCGGGACAGCCATAACTATGGCTACACCTTC. It encodes CASRRDSHNYGYTF.

This chain links TRBV5-5 with TRBJ1-1; D is undetermined. This CDR3 is built from 13 residues. CDR1 is SGHKS, CDR2 YYEKEE, per germline (reference sequence). V shed 4 bases and J shed 0 bases, with 7 bases lying between them. CDR3 in amino acids: CASSPSVNTEAFF. As DNA, the CDR3 is TGTGCCAGCAGCCCTTCGGTGAACACTGAAGCTTTCTTT.

This clone was seen ten or more times. The rearrangement joins TRBV3-1 (or the pseudogene TRBV3-2) to TRBJ1-6, with a tentative D call TRBD1 (5 bases). The V end lost 8 bases, the J end lost 2 bases, and 13 bases lay between the germline ends. Germline V gene lookup returns CDR1 LGHDT and CDR2 YNNKEL (reference sequence). The CDR3 is 15 residues long. The CDR3 DNA reads TGTGCCAGCCGGGGGGGAACGACCTATAATTCACCCCTCCACTTT. This sequence encodes CASRGGTTYNSPLHF.